Here is one T cell receptor beta chain with its context. Its antigen is unidentified. The data were taken from a study of post-analysis software for immune sequencing data. Unique-molecular-identifier-tagged TCR beta cDNA libraries were used. Input populations of roughly 1 to 11 million T cells gave rise to roughly 500,000 cDNA molecules. MiXCR, run by TCRdb on the PCR reads, gives a single entry per CDR3 protein. Among some 890,000 distinct CDR3 sequences listed, about 53% were seen once. Findings and limits, study-wide: Compared with controls, patients showed significantly lower normalized Chao1 diversity. F-measure co-clustering was strong for batch-matched samples.

The TCR originated in a girl aged 10 to 17 with multiple sclerosis. Sequenced material: blood.

The CDR3 reads CSARQGRSGANVLTF. CDR3 nucleotide sequence: TGCAGTGCCCGACAGGGAAGATCCGGGGCCAACGTCCTGACTTTC. This rearrangement joins TRBV20-1 to TRBJ2-6; 7 bases map to TRBD1. V gave up 6 bases and J gave up 4 bases; unmatched junction bases: 9. Germline CDR1 DFQATT, CDR2 SNEGSKA (reference sequence). This CDR3 is built from 15 residues.